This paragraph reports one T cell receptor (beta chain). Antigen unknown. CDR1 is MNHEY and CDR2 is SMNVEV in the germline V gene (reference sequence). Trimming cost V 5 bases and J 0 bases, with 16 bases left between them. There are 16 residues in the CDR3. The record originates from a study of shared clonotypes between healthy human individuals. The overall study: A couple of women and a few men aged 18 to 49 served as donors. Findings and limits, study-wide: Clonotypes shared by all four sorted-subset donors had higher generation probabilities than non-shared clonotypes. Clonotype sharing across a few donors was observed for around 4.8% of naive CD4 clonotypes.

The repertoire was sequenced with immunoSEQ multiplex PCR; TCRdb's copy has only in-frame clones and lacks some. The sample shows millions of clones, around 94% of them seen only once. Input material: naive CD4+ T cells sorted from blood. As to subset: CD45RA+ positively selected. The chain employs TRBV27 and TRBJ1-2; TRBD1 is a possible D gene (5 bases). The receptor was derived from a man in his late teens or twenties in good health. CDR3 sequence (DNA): TGTGCCAGCAGTCCCTACGGTCAGGGACCTAACTATGGCTACACCTTC. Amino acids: CASSPYGQGPNYGYTF.